This T cell receptor (beta chain) was sequenced in a study of blood T cells in healthy people across ages. Study outcomes and limitations: Higher naive T cell percentage went strongly together with higher TCR beta diversity. Comparison with aged donors showed that long-lived donors had more naive CD4+ cells and higher diversity.

The junction had 6 bases not matched to a gene; V was cut back by 3 bases and J by 5 bases. From germline, CDR1 is SGHVS and CDR2 FQNEAQ. The CDR3 is 14 residues long. This clonotype has more than one count but fewer than ten. Antigen specificity is unknown. A second PCR of 7 to 11 cycles used a sample-barcoded 5' primer and a J-beta primer mix. TCRdb re-called the 5' RACE reads through MiXCR, storing one row per CDR3 protein. The table shows under 700,000 distinct CDR3 sequences, with around 24% occurring only once. The sample was also linked to a second study, of T cells of mothers and their children. As that study records: Donation involved three healthy Caucasian mothers and the six children that they had. No T cell clones of persistent microchimeric origin were detected.

This clonotype originated in a boy aged 10-17 years in good health. The gene calls are TRBV7-8 and TRBJ2-5; 7 bases are shared with TRBD1. Material: blood. In nucleotides, the CDR3 is TGTGCCAGCAGCTTTAGACAGGGCCCGGAGACCCAGTACTTC. It is translated as CASSFRQGPETQYF.